Below, 5 T cell receptor beta chains from the same sample are listed, as sequenced in a study of neoadjuvant anti-PD-1 for oral cavity cancer. Repertoires were generated with immunoSEQ multiplex PCR, while TCRdb's copy carries only in-frame clones and drops some. The sample lists 7,000 to 8,000 clones, over 50% occurring once. The time point here: after neoadjuvant nivolumab, at surgical resection. This sample comprised PBMCs, obtained after nivolumab (anti-PD-1) treatment. These receptors came from a person between 40 and 80 years old with oral cavity squamous cell carcinoma.

V usage is TRBV5-1 and J usage is TRBJ1-1; 8 nucleotides align to TRBD1. CDR3 size: 14 residues. Germline trimming cut 4 bases from V and 4 bases from J; bases unmatched to any gene: 6. Germline-derived CDR1 and CDR2 are SGHRS and YFSETQ. The CDR3 loop reads CASSQGQGLTEAFF. The CDR3 nucleotides read TGCGCCAGCAGCCAAGGACAGGGCCTCACTGAAGCTTTCTTT.

The chain joins TRBV4-1 to TRBJ1-2, with 8 bases matching TRBD1. CDR3 length: 15 residues. V shed 4 bases, J shed 2 bases, and the junction held 6 bases outside the gene matches. Germline V lookup: CDR1 MGHRA, CDR2 YSYEKL. In DNA form, the CDR3 reads TGCGCCAGCAGCCTTGACGGACAGGGAAACTATGGCTACACCTTC. Its translation is CASSLDGQGNYGYTF.

The chain couples TRBV28 to TRBJ2-2; TRBD2 aligns across 9 bases. V lost 6 bases and J lost 2; bases outside the gene matches: 7. The germline V gene has CDR1 MDHEN and CDR2 SYDVKM. The CDR3 consists of 16 residues. The CDR3 nucleotides read TGTGCCAGCAGCCCCCAGCGGGGGGCTAACACCGGGGAGCTGTTTTTT. Protein sequence: CASSPQRGANTGELFF.

This chain links TRBV7-9 with TRBJ1-4; D is possibly TRBD1 (6 bases). Germline CDR1 and CDR2: SEHNR and FQNEAQ (reference sequence). This CDR3 is 15 amino acids long. The V end was cut by 8 bases, the J end by 7 bases, with 20 bases between. The CDR3 spells CASGRVTGAGEKLFF. CDR3 nucleotides: TGTGCCAGCGGTCGGGTAACGGGGGCCGGTGAAAAACTGTTTTTT. The whole variable domain, remainder taken from reference TRBV7-9 and TRBJ1-4, is DTGVSQNPRHKITKRGQNVTFRCDPISEHNRLYWYRQTLGQGPEFLTYFQNEAQLEKSRLLSDRFSAERPKGSFSTLEIQRTEQGDSAMYLCASGRVTGAGEKLFFGSGTQLSVL.

This sequence joins TRBV5-1 and TRBJ1-1, with a weak D call TRBD1 (6 bases). Germline CDR1 and CDR2: SGHRS and YFSETQ. Trimming took off 4 bases at V and 1 base at J, with 14 bases between the two ends. The CDR3 loop spans 15 amino acids. The CDR3 sequence is CASSHEQGKNTEAFF. DNA of the CDR3: TGCGCCAGCAGCCACGAGCAGGGGAAGAACACTGAAGCTTTCTTT.